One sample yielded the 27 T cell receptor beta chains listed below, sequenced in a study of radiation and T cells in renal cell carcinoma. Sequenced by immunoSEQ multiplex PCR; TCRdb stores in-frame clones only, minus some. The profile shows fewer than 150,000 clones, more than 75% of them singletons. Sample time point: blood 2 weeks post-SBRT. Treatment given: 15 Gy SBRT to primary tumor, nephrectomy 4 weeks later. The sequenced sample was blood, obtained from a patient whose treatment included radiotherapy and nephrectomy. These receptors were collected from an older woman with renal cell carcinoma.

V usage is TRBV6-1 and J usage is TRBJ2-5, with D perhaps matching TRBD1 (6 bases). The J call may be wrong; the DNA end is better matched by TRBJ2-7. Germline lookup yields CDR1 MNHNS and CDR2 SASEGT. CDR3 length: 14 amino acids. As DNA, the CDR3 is TGTGCCAGCAGTCACAGGGAGTCAACCTACGAGCAGTACTTC. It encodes CASSHRESTYEQYF.

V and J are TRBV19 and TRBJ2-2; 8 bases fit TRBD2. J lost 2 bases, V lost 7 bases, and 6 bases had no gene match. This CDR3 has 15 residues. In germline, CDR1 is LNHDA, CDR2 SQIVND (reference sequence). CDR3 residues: CASTRTSPNTGELFF. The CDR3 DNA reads TGTGCCAGTACCAGGACTAGCCCAAACACCGGGGAGCTGTTTTTT.

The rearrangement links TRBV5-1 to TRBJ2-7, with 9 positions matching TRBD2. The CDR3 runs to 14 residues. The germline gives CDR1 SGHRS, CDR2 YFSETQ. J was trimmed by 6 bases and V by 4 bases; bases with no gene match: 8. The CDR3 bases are TGCGCCAGCAGCGTGCGGGGGGGCGTCTCCGAGCAGTACTTC. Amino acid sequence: CASSVRGGVSEQYF.

DNA of the CDR3: TGTGCCAGCAGACCCCAGACAGGCGGTAGCAATCAGCCCCAGCATTTT. Protein product: CASRPQTGGSNQPQHF. The chain is built from TRBV28 and TRBJ1-5; perhaps TRBD1 as D (6 bases). Trimming took off 6 bases at V and 0 bases at J, with 15 bases between the two ends. Germline V gene data show CDR1 as MDHEN and CDR2 as SYDVKM. This CDR3 is built from 16 residues.

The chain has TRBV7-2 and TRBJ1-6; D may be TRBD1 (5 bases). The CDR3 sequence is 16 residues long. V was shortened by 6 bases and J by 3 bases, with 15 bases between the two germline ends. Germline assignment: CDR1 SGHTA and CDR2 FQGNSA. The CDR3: CASRIGHINYNSPLHF. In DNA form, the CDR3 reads TGTGCCAGCAGGATCGGACACATAAACTATAATTCACCCCTCCACTTT. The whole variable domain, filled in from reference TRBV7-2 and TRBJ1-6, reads GAGVSQSPSNKVTEKGKDVELRCDPISGHTALYWYRQSLGQGLEFLIYFQGNSAPDKSGLPSDRFSAERTGGSVSTLTIQRTQQEDSAVYLCASRIGHINYNSPLHFGNGTRLTVT.

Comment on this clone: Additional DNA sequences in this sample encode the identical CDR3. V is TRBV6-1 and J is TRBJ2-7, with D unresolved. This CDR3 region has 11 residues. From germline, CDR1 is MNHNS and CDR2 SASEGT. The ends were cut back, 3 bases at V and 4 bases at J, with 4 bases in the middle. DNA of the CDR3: TGTGCCAGCAGTGAGATTTACGAGCAGTACTTC. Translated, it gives CASSEIYEQYF.

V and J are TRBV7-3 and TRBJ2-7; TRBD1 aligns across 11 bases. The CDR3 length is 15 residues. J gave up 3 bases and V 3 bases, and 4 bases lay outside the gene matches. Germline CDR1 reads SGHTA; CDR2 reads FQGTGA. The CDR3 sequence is CASSLGTGGNYEQYF. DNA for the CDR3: TGTGCCAGCAGCTTGGGGACAGGGGGAAACTACGAGCAGTACTTC.

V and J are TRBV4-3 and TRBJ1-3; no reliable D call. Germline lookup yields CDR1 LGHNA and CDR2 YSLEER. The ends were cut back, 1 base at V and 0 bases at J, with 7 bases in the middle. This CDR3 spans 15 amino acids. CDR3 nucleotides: TGCGCCAGCAGCCAAGGAGTTAGCTCTGGAAACACCATATATTTT. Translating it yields CASSQGVSSGNTIYF.

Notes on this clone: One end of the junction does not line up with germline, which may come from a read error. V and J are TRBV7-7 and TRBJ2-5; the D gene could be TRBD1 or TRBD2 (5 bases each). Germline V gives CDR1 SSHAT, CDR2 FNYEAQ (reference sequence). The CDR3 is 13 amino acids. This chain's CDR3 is CASSPGTRETQYF. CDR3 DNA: TGTGCTAGCAGCCCCGGGACGCGGGAGACCCAGTACTTC. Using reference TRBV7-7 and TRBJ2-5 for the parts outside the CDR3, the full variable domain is GAGVSQSPRYKVTKRGQDVTLRCDPISSHATLYWYQQALGQGPEFLTYFNYEAQPDKSGLPSDRFSAERPEGSISTLTIQRTEQRDSAMYRCASSPGTRETQYFGPGTRLLVL.

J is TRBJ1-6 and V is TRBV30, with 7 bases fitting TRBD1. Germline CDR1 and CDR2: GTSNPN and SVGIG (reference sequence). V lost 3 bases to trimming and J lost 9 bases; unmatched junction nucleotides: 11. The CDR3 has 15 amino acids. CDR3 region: CAWSIKTGLSSPLHF. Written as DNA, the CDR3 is TGTGCCTGGAGCATAAAGACAGGGTTAAGTTCACCCCTCCACTTT.

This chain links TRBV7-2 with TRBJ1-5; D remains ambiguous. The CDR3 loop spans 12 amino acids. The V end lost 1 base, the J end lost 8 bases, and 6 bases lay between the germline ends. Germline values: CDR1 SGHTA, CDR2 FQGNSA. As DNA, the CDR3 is TGTGCCAGCAGCTTAGATCGAGAGCCCCAGCATTTT. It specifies CASSLDREPQHF.

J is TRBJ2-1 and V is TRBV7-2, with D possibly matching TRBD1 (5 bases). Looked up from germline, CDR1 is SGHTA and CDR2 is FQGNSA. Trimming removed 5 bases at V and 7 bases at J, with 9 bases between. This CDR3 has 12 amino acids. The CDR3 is CASSRRGNEQFF. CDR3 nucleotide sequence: TGTGCCAGCAGCCGAAGGGGAAATGAGCAGTTCTTC.

In nucleotides, the CDR3 is TGCAGCGTTGGACAGGTGACGAACACCGGGGAGCTGTTTTTT. Translation: CSVGQVTNTGELFF. V and J are TRBV29-1 and TRBJ2-2, with a tentative D call TRBD1 (6 bases). The germline gives CDR1 SQVTM, CDR2 ANQGSEA. The CDR3 consists of 14 residues. Trimming removed 4 bases from V and 0 bases from J, with 9 bases in between.

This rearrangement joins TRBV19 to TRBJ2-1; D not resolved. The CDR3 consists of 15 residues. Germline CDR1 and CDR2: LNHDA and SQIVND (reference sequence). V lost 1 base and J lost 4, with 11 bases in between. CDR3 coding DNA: TGTGCCAGTAGTATAGCCCATCGCGGTTACAATGAGCAGTTCTTC. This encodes CASSIAHRGYNEQFF.

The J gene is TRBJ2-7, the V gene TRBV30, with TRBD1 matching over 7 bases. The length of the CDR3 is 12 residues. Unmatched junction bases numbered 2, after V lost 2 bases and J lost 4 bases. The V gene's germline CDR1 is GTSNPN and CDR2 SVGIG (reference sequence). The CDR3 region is CAWSRTGYEQYF. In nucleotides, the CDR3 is TGTGCCTGGAGTCGGACAGGATACGAGCAGTACTTC.

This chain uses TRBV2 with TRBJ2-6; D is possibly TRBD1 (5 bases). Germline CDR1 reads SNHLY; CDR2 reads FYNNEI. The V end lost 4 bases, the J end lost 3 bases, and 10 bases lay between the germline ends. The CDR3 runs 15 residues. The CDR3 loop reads CASSGSRVGANVLTF. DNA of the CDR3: TGTGCCAGCAGTGGATCCAGGGTTGGGGCCAACGTCCTGACTTTC.

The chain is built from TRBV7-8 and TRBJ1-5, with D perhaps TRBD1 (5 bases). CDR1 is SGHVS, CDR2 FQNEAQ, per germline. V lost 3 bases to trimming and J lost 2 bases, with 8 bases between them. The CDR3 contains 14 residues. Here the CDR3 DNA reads TGTGCCAGCAGCTTCCTGGGGGGCAATCAGCCCCAGCATTTT. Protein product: CASSFLGGNQPQHF. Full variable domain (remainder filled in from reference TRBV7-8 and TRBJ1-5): GAGVSQSPRYKVAKRGQDVALRCDPISGHVSLFWYQQALGQGPEFLTYFQNEAQLDKSGLPSDRFFAERPEGSVSTLKIQRTQQEDSAVYLCASSFLGGNQPQHFGDGTRLSIL.

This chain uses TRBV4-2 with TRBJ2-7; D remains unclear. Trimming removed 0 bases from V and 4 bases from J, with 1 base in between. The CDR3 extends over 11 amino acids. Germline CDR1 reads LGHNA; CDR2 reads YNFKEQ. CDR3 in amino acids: CASSQDYEQYF. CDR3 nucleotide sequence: TGTGCCAGCAGCCAAGATTACGAGCAGTACTTC.

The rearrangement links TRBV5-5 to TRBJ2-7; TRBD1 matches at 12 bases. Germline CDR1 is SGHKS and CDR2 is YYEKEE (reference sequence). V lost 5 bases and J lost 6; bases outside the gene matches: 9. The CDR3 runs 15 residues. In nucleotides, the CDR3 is TGTGCCAGCAGGGCCCCGGGACAGGGGGCTGGCGAGCAGTACTTC. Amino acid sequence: CASRAPGQGAGEQYF.

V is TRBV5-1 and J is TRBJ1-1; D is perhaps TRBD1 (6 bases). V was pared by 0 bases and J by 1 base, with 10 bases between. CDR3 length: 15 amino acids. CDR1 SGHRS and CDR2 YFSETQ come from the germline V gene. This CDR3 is CASSLVGGANTEAFF. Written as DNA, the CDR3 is TGCGCCAGCAGCTTGGTTGGGGGGGCGAACACTGAAGCTTTCTTT.

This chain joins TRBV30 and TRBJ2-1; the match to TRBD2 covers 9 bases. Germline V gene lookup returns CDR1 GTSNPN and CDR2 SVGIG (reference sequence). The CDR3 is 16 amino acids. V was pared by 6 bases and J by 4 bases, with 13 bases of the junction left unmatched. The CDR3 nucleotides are TGTGCCTGTACAGGGGCGCGGGGGGGCTTTTACAATGAGCAGTTCTTC. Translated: CACTGARGGFYNEQFF.

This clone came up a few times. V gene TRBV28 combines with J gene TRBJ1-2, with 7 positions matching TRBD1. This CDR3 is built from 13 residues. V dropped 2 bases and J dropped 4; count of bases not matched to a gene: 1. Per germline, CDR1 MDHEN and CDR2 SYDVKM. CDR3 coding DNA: TGTGCCAGCAGTTTAGGGACAGTCTATGGCTACACCTTC. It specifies CASSLGTVYGYTF.

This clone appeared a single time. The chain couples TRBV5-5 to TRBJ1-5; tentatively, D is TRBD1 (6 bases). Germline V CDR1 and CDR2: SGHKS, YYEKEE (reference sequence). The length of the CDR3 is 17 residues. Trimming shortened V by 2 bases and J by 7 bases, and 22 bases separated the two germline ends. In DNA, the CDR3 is TGTGCCAGCAGCTTATCCTTAGATACAGGGAAAGGACAGCCCCAGCATTTT. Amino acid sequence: CASSLSLDTGKGQPQHF.

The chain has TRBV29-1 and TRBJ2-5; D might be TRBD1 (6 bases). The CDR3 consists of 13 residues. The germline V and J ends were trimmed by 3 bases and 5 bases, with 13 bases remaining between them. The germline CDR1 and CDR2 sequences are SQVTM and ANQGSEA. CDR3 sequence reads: CSVDRGQGETQYF. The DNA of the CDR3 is TGCAGCGTTGATCGCGGGCAGGGGGAGACCCAGTACTTC. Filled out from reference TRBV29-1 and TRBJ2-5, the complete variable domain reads SAVISQKPSRDICQRGTSLTIQCQVDSQVTMMFWYRQQPGQSLTLIATANQGSEATYESGFVIDKFPISRPNLTFSTLTVSNMSPEDSSIYLCSVDRGQGETQYFGPGTRLLVL.

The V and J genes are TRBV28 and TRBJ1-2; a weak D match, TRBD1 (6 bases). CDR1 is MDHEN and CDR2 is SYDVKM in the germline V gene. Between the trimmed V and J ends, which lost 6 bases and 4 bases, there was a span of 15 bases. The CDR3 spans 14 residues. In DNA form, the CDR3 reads TGTGCCAGCAGGTTCGGAAACAGGGCCTATGGCTACACCTTC. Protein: CASRFGNRAYGYTF.

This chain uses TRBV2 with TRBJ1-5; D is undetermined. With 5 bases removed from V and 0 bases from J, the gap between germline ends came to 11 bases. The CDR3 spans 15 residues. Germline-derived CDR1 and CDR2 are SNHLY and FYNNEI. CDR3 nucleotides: TGTGCCAGCAGTCCCAGGACTTATAGCAATCAGCCCCAGCATTTT. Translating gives CASSPRTYSNQPQHF.

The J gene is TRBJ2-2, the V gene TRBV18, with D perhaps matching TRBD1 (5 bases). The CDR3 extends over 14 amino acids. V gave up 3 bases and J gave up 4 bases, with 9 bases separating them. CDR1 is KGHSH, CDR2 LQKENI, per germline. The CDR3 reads CASSPDSITGELFF. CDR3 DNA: TGTGCCAGCTCACCCGACAGCATCACCGGGGAGCTGTTTTTT.